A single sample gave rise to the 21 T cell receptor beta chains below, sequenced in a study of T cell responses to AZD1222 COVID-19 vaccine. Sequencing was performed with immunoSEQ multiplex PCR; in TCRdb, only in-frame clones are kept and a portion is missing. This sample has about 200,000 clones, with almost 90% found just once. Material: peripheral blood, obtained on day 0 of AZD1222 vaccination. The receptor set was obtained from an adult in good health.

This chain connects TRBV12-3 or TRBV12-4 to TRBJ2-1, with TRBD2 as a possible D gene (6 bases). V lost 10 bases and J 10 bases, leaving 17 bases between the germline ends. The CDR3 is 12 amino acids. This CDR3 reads CATKKSGVEQFF. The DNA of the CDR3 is TGTGCCACTAAAAAGTCGGGGGTCGAGCAGTTCTTC.

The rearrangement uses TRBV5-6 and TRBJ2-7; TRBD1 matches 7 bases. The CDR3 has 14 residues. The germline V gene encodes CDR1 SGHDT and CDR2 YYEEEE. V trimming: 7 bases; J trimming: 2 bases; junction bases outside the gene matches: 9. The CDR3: CASSIRDSTYEQYF. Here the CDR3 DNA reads TGTGCCAGCTCTATCCGGGACAGTACCTACGAGCAGTACTTC.

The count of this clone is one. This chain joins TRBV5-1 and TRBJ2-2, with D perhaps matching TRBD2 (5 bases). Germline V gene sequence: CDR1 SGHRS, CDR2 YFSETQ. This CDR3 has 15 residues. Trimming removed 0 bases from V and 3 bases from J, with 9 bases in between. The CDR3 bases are TGCGCCAGCAGCTTGGATGGGAGCGACACCGGGGAGCTGTTTTTT. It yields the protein CASSLDGSDTGELFF.

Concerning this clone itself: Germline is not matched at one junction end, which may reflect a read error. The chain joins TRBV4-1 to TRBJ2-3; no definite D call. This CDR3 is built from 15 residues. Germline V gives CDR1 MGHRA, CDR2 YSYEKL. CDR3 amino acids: CASSQDVKGTDTQYF. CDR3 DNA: TGCGCCAGCAGCCAAGATGTAAAGGGCACGGATACGCAGTATTTT.

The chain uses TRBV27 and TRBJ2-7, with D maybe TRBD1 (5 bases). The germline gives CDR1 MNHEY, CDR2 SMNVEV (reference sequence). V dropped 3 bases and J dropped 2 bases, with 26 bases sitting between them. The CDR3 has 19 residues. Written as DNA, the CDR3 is TGTGCCAGCAGTTTCGAAGGGGTCCCAAAAATGAAAGGGGCCTACGAGCAGTACTTC. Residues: CASSFEGVPKMKGAYEQYF.

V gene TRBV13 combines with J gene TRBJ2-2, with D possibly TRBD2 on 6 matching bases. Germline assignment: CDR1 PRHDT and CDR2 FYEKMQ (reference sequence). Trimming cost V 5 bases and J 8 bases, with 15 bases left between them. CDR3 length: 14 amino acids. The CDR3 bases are TGTGCCAGCAGCCCCCGAATCGGGACTGGGGAGCTGTTTTTT. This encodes CASSPRIGTGELFF. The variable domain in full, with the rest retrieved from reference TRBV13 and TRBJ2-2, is AAGVIQSPRHLIKEKRETATLKCYPIPRHDTVYWYQQGPGQDPQFLISFYEKMQSDKGSIPDRFSAQQFSDYHSELNMSSLELGDSALYFCASSPRIGTGELFFGEGSRLTVL.

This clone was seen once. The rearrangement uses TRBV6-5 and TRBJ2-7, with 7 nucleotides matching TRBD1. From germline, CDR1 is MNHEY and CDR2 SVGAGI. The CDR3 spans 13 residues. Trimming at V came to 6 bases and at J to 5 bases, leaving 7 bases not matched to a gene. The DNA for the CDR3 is TGTGCCAGCAGGTTAGACAGGGTCCACGAGCAGTACTTC. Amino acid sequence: CASRLDRVHEQYF.

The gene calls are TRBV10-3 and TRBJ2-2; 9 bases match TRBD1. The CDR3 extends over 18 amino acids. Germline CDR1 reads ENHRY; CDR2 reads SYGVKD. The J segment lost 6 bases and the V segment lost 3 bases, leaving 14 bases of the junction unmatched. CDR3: CAISDTGQGFLGAGELFF. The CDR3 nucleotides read TGTGCCATCAGTGATACGGGACAGGGCTTTTTGGGGGCCGGGGAGCTGTTTTTT.

The CDR3 DNA reads TGTGCCAGCAGGGAACCGACAGGGACTGAAGCTTTCTTT. It specifies CASREPTGTEAFF. This chain joins TRBV2 and TRBJ1-1; 7 positions agree with TRBD1. Losses at the gene ends were 6 bases for V and 5 bases for J; bases not matched to a gene: 6. The CDR3 spans 13 residues. Germline CDR1 SNHLY, CDR2 FYNNEI.

In nucleotides, the CDR3 is TGTGCCAGCAGCGCCCTTCCCTCAGGGCTTGGTGGCTACACCTTC. Translated: CASSALPSGLGGYTF. The chain links TRBV5-6 to TRBJ1-2; the D gene is possibly TRBD1 (5 bases). This CDR3 is 15 amino acids long. Germline-derived CDR1 and CDR2 are SGHDT and YYEEEE. The V gene lost 4 bases and the J gene lost 7 bases, with 20 bases spanning the gap.

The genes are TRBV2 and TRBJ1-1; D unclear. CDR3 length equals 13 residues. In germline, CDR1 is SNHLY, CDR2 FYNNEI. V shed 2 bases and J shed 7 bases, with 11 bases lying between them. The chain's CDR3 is CASSENGDFEAFF. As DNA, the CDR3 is TGTGCCAGCAGTGAAAACGGAGACTTTGAAGCTTTCTTT.

CDR3 residues: CSASKPSGGITGEQYF. The CDR3 DNA reads as TGCAGTGCTAGTAAGCCTAGCGGGGGCATAACGGGGGAGCAGTACTTC. The chain combines TRBV20-1 with TRBJ2-7; 10 positions agree with TRBD2. Trimming at V came to 3 bases and at J to 7 bases, leaving 15 bases not matched to a gene. The CDR3 has 16 amino acids. Germline CDR1 is DFQATT and CDR2 is SNEGSKA (reference sequence).

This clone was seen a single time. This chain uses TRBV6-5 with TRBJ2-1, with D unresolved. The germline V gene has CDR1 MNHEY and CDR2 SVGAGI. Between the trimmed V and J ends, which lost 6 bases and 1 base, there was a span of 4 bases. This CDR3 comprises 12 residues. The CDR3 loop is CASSPSYNEQFF. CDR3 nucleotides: TGTGCCAGCAGCCCATCCTACAATGAGCAGTTCTTC.

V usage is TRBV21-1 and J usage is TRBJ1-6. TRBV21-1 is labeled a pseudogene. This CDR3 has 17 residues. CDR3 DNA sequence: TGTGCCAGCAGACCCCTTCGGGGGAGCTCCTATAATTCACCCCTCCACTTT. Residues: CASRPLRGSSYNSPLHF.

CDR3 bases: TGTGCCAGCAGCCGGGACAGGGCCAGTGGCTACACCTTC. It codes for CASSRDRASGYTF. The chain recombines TRBV7-9 with TRBJ1-2, with TRBD1 identical over 9 bases. Losses at the gene ends were 5 bases for V and 7 bases for J; bases not matched to a gene: 5. This CDR3 comprises 13 residues. Germline V CDR1 and CDR2: SEHNR, FQNEAQ (reference sequence).

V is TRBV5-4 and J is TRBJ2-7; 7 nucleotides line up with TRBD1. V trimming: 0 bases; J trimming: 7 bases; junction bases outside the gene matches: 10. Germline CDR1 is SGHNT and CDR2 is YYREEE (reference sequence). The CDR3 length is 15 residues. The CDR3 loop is CASSLGGQTSEEQYF. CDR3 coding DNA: TGTGCCAGCAGCTTGGGGGGACAGACGTCGGAGGAGCAGTACTTC.

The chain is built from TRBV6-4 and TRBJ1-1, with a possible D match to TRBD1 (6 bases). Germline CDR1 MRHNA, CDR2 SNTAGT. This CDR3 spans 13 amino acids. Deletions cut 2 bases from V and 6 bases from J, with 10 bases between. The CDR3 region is CASSDGSGAEAFF. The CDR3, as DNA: TGTGCCAGCAGTGACGGGTCAGGGGCTGAAGCTTTCTTT.

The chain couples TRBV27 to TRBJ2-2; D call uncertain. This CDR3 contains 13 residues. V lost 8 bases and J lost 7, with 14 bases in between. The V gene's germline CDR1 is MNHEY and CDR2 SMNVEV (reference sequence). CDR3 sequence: CASWSGVGGELFF. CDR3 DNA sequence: TGTGCCAGCTGGTCTGGGGTCGGCGGGGAGCTGTTTTTT.

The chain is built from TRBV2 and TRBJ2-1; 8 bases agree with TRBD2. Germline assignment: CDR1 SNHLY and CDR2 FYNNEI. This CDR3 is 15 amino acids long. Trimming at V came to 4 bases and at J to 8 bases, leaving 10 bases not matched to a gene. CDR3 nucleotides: TGTGCCAGCAGTGGTCCGGGGGGGCGAGCGCATGAGCAGTTCTTC. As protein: CASSGPGGRAHEQFF.

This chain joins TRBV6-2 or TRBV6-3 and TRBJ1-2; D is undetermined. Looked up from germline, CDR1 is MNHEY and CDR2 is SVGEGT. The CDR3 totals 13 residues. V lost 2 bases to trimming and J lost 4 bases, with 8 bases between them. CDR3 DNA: TGTGCCAGCAGTTACGTATCCTCCTATGGCTACACCTTC. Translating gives CASSYVSSYGYTF.

The CDR3, as DNA: TGTGCCTGGAGTACCCCCCAGCCATCACCCCTCCACTTT. It translates to CAWSTPQPSPLHF. This chain uses TRBV30 with TRBJ1-6; no firm D call. The CDR3 has 13 residues. V lost 2 bases and J 10 bases, leaving 12 bases between the germline ends. Germline V gene sequence: CDR1 GTSNPN, CDR2 SVGIG (reference sequence).